The rows below give T cell receptor beta chains drawn from one sample of a study of T cell responses to AZD1222 COVID-19 vaccine. Measured with immunoSEQ multiplex PCR; TCRdb has only the in-frame clones, and not every one. This sample has 92,000 or so clones, with nearly 90% found just once. Specimen: peripheral blood, collected on day 0 of AZD1222 vaccination. Receptors originate from an adult in good health. Each CDR3 is given with its conserved first and last residue. A D gene is named only where the DNA matches it firmly. Size is stated for part of the rows, as once, few or many counts, or as a class when the clone is expanded.

CASSTSGPNTEAFF | TGTGCCAGCAGTACTTCCGGGCCCAACACTGAAGCTTTCTTT | - | TRBJ1-1 | 14 | TRBV6-5 | -
CASSVLTWRGQGAGNEQFF | TGTGCCAGTAGTGTTCTAACTTGGAGGGGACAGGGGGCTGGCAATGAGCAGTTCTTC | - | TRBJ2-1 | 19 | TRBV19 | TRBD1
CAISEAYGYTF | TGTGCCATCAGTGAAGCTTATGGCTACACCTTC | few | TRBJ1-2 | 11 | TRBV10-3 | -
CSARVVYEQFF | TGCAGTGCTAGAGTTGTATATGAGCAGTTCTTC | - | TRBJ2-1 | 11 | TRBV20-1 | -
CASSLAAGGLGEKLFF | TGTGCCAGCAGCTTAGCCGCCGGGGGGCTCGGTGAAAAACTGTTTTTT | - | TRBJ1-4 | 16 | TRBV7-8 | -
CATSTLQGAPLYEQYF | TGTGCCACCAGCACTCTCCAGGGGGCTCCCTTGTACGAGCAGTACTTC | once | TRBJ2-7 | 16 | TRBV15 | TRBD1
CASSLGGGTYEQYF | TGTGCCAGCAGCTTAGGCGGGGGAACCTACGAGCAGTACTTC | - | TRBJ2-7 | 14 | TRBV11-3 | TRBD2
CASSLGPSNEQFF | TGTGCCAGCAGCTTAGGACCCTCCAATGAGCAGTTCTTC | few | TRBJ2-1 | 13 | TRBV11-3 | -
CASPPPGQAWNQPQHF | TGTGCCAGCCCTCCCCCCGGACAGGCATGGAATCAGCCCCAGCATTTT | - | TRBJ1-5 | 16 | TRBV28 | TRBD1
CSVEDGGRGNEQYF | TGCAGCGTTGAAGATGGTGGCAGGGGGAACGAGCAGTACTTC | - | TRBJ2-7 | 14 | TRBV29-1 | TRBD1
CASRGSANYGYTF | TGTGCCAGCAGGGGGTCCGCTAACTATGGCTACACCTTC | once | TRBJ1-2 | 13 | TRBV2 | -
CASSQDPGTDSPLHF | TGTGCCAGCAGCCAAGACCCAGGGACGGATTCACCCCTCCACTTT | - | TRBJ1-6 | 15 | TRBV3-1/TRBV3-2 | -
CASEKTGGTEAFF | TGTGCCAGCGAAAAAACAGGGGGCACTGAAGCTTTCTTT | - | TRBJ1-1 | 13 | TRBV11-2 | TRBD1
CSVGDGYQETQYF | TGCAGCGTTGGTGACGGGTACCAAGAGACCCAGTACTTC | once | TRBJ2-5 | 13 | TRBV29-1 | -
CASSQSGNEKLFF | TGTGCCAGCAGCCAATCCGGGAATGAAAAACTGTTTTTT | few | TRBJ1-4 | 13 | TRBV3-1/TRBV3-2 | -
CASSLREHYGYTF | TGTGCCAGCAGCTTACGGGAACACTATGGCTACACCTTC | - | TRBJ1-2 | 13 | TRBV13 | -
CASSSTSTGPTDTQYF | TGTGCCAGCAGCTCCACATCGACAGGGCCCACAGATACGCAGTATTTT | - | TRBJ2-3 | 16 | TRBV5-4 | TRBD1
CASSQAATSGGNTDTQYF | TGTGCCAGCAGCCAAGCGGCGACTAGCGGGGGGAACACAGATACGCAGTATTTT | - | TRBJ2-3 | 18 | TRBV4-2 | TRBD2
CASRLAGLGTQYF | TGTGCCAGCAGGCTAGCGGGGTTAGGGACCCAGTACTTC | - | TRBJ2-5 | 13 | TRBV12-3/TRBV12-4 | TRBD2
CASSQTSGSQFF | TGTGCCAGCAGCCAGACTAGCGGCTCTCAGTTCTTC | - | TRBJ2-1 | 12 | TRBV7-9 | TRBD2
CASSLVFTDTNEKLFF | TGTGCCAGCAGCTTAGTTTTCACTGACACTAATGAAAAACTGTTTTTT | - | TRBJ1-4 | 16 | TRBV11-2 | -
CASSEALIGTEGYTF | TGTGCCAGCAGTGAAGCGCTTATAGGGACGGAAGGCTACACCTTC | - | TRBJ1-2 | 15 | TRBV2 | -
CASSQVGDGLNTEAFF | TGTGCCAGCAGCCAAGTTGGGGACGGGCTGAACACTGAAGCTTTCTTT | once | TRBJ1-1 | 16 | TRBV3-1/TRBV3-2 | -
CASTLNQGTEAFF | TGTGCCAGCACCCTCAACCAGGGCACTGAAGCTTTCTTT | - | TRBJ1-1 | 13 | TRBV11-1 | -
CASAQGYEQYF | TGTGCCAGCGCCCAGGGTTACGAGCAGTACTTC | - | TRBJ2-7 | 11 | TRBV12-3/TRBV12-4 | -
CASSAGTNNEQFF | TGTGCCAGCAGCGCCGGGACAAACAATGAGCAGTTCTTC | - | TRBJ2-1 | 13 | TRBV14 | -
CASSLEGGGLFF | TGTGCCAGCAGCTTAGAGGGGGGAGGACTGTTTTTT | - | TRBJ1-4 | 12 | TRBV7-8 | -
CASSEGSPQAYGYTF | TGTGCCAGCAGTGAAGGGTCCCCACAGGCATATGGCTACACCTTC | - | TRBJ1-2 | 15 | TRBV2 | -
CAWSLRMGDSPLHF | TGTGCCTGGAGTCTAAGAATGGGGGATTCACCCCTCCACTTT | few | TRBJ1-6 | 14 | TRBV30 | -
CASSIHTDTQYF | TGTGCCAGCAGCATACACACAGATACGCAGTATTTT | - | TRBJ2-3 | 12 | TRBV11-3 | -
CASSQDLLAGAYGYTF | TGCGCCAGCAGCCAAGATTTACTGGCAGGGGCTTATGGCTACACCTTC | - | TRBJ1-2 | 16 | TRBV4-3 | -
CASLYRGSEQYF | TGTGCCAGCTTATACCGGGGCAGCGAGCAGTACTTC | - | TRBJ2-7 | 12 | TRBV18 | -
CASSYGRDSIGYEAFF | TGTGCCAGCAGTTACGGCCGGGACAGCATTGGGTATGAAGCTTTCTTT | - | TRBJ1-1 | 16 | TRBV6-5 | TRBD1
CAWSVLYGDYGYTF | TGTGCCTGGAGTGTACTATACGGTGACTATGGCTACACCTTC | - | TRBJ1-2 | 14 | TRBV30 | -
CASSPPQTPGYGYTF | TGTGCCAGCTCACCACCACAAACCCCAGGGTATGGCTACACCTTC | - | TRBJ1-2 | 15 | TRBV18 | -
CASNSRSYNSPLHF | TGTGCCAGTAATTCCCGCTCCTATAATTCACCCCTCCACTTT | - | TRBJ1-6 | 14 | TRBV19 | -